The TCR beta chain under discussion was sequenced for a study of blood T cell repertoires in COVID-19. For the study at large: Samples of COVID-19 (acute and convalescent) were obtained from the United States, Italy and Spain.

Living in about two dozen US areas, the participants were between about 18 and 95 years of age. Each recovered donor of Cohort 3 presented with two negative PCRs, clearance, or symptom resolution. Per the authors' pipeline: Amplification from reference gene primers served as the basis for estimated nucleated cell counts. Libraries were prepared by immunoSEQ multiplex PCR; TCRdb keeps only in-frame clonotypes and omits some of them. V and J calls and clone size are copied from that table; D and trimming were computed from the DNA. This sample carries around 250,000 clones, approximately 86% of them seen once, and the ten largest clones take roughly 1.7%. CDR3 size: 15 residues. Germline values: CDR1 MDHEN, CDR2 SYDVKM. Deletions cut 5 bases from V and 3 bases from J, with 17 bases between.

V gene TRBV28 combines with J gene TRBJ2-7; D perhaps matches TRBD1 (5 bases). The sequencing input was PBMCs or T cells enriched from blood (not recorded which). This clonotype originated in a woman aged 50 to 60 who had recovered from COVID-19. The CDR3 DNA is TGTGCCAGCAGTACCCCCGGAGTAGGGGACTACGAGCAGTACTTC. This encodes CASSTPGVGDYEQYF.